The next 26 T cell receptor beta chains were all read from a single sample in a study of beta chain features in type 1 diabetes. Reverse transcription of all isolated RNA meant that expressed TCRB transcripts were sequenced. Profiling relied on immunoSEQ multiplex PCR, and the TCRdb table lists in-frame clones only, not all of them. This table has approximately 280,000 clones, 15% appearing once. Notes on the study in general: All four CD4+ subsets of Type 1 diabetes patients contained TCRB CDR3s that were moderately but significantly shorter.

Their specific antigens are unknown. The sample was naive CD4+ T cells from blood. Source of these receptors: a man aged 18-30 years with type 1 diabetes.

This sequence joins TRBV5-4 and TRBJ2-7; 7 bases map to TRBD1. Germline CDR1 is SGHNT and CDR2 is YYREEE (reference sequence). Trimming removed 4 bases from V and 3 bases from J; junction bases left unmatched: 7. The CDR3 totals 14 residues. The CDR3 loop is CASSPGTVSYEQYF. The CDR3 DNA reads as TGTGCCAGCAGCCCAGGGACAGTGAGCTACGAGCAGTACTTC.

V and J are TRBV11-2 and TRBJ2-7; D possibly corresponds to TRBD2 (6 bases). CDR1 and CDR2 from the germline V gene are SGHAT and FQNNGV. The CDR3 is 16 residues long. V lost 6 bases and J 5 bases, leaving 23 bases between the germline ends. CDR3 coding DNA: TGTGCCAGCAGAGCTTTCGGTCTTGGCGGGGCCAACGAGCAGTACTTC. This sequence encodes CASRAFGLGGANEQYF. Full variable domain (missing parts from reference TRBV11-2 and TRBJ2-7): EAGVAQSPRYKIIEKRQSVAFWCNPISGHATLYWYQQILGQGPKLLIQFQNNGVVDDSQLPKDRFSAERLKGVDSTLKIQPAKLEDSAVYLCASRAFGLGGANEQYFGPGTRLTVT.

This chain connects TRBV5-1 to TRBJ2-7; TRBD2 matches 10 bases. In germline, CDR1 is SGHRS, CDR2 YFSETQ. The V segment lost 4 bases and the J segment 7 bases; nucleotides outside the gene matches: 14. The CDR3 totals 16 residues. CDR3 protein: CASSANLAGALREQYF. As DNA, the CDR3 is TGCGCCAGCAGCGCCAACCTAGCGGGAGCTCTTCGGGAGCAGTACTTC.

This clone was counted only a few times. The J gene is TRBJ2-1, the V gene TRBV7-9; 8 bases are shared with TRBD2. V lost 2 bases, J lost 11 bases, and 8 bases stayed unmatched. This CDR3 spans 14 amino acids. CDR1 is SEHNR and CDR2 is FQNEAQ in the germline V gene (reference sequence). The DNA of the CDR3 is TGTGCCAGCAGCTTATCCTCCGCGGGGGGACAGCAGTTCTTC. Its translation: CASSLSSAGGQQFF.

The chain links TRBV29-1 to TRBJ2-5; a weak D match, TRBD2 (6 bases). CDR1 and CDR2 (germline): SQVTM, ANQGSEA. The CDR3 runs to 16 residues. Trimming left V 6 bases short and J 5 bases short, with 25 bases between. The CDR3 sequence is CSVRGGGWTTPETQYF. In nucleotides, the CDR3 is TGCAGCGTAAGGGGAGGTGGTTGGACAACCCCCGAGACCCAGTACTTC.

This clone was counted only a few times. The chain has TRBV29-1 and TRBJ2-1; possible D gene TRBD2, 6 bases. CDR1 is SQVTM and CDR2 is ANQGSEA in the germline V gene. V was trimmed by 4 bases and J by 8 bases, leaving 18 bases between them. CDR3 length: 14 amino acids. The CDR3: CSVVWGGRVYEQFF. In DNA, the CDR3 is TGCAGCGTTGTCTGGGGAGGTAGAGTCTATGAGCAGTTCTTC.

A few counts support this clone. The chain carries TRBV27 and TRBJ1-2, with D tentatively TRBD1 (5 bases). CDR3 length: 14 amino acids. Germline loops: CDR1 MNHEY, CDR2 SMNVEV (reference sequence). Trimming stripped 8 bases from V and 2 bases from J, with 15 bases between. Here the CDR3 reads CASGRGTENYGYTF. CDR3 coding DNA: TGTGCCAGCGGACGCGGGACGGAAAACTATGGCTACACCTTC.

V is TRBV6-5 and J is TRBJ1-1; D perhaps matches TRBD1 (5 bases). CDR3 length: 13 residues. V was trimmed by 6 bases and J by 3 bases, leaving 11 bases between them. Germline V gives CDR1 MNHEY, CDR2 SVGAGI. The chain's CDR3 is CASSLGGDTEAFF. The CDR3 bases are TGTGCCAGCAGCTTAGGAGGGGACACTGAAGCTTTCTTT.

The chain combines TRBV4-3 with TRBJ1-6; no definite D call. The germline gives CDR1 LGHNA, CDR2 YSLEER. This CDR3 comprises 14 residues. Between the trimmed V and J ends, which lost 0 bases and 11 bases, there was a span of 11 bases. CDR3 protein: CASSQDPGQAPLHF. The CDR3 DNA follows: TGCGCCAGCAGCCAAGACCCGGGTCAAGCACCCCTCCACTTT.

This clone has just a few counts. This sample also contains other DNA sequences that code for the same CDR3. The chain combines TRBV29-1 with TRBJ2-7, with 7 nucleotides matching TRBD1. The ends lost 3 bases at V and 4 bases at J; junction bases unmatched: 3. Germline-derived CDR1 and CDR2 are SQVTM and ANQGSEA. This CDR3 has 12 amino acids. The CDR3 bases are TGCAGCGTTGACGCAGGGGGATACGAGCAGTACTTC. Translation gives CSVDAGGYEQYF.

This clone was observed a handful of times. The CDR3 DNA reads as TGTGCCAGCAGCCAAGGACAGGTCCGGGTTGGCTACACCTTC. Translated, it gives CASSQGQVRVGYTF. The gene calls are TRBV5-4 and TRBJ1-2, with 7 bases that match TRBD1. The CDR3 sequence is 14 residues long. In germline, CDR1 is SGHNT, CDR2 YYREEE (reference sequence). Germline trimming cut 4 bases from V and 7 bases from J; bases unmatched to any gene: 10.

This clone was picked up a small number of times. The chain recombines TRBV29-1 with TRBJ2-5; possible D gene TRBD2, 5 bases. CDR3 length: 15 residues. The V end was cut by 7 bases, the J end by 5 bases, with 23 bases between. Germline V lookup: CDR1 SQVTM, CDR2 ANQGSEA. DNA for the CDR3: TGCAGCGCCTTTTGGTCGAAGGCGACGGGGGAGACCCAGTACTTC. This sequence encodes CSAFWSKATGETQYF.

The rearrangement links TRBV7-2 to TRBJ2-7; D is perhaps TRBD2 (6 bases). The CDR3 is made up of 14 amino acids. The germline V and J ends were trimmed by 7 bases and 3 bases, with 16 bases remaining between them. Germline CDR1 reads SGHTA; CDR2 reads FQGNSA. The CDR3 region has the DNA TGTGCCAGCACCTATAATCTGGGGGGCTACGAGCAGTACTTC. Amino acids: CASTYNLGGYEQYF.

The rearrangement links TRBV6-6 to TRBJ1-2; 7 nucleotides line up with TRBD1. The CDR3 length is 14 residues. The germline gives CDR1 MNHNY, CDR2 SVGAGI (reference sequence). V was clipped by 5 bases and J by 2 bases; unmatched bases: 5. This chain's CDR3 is CASSETGRNYGYTF. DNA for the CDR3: TGTGCCAGCAGTGAGACAGGGCGGAACTATGGCTACACCTTC.

The CDR3 DNA reads as TGCAGCGTTGGGACTTATGAAGCTTTCTTT. Translating gives CSVGTYEAFF. The chain has TRBV29-1 and TRBJ1-1; D unresolved. The V end was cut by 4 bases, the J end by 7 bases, with 7 bases between. Germline V gives CDR1 SQVTM, CDR2 ANQGSEA. CDR3 size: 10 residues.

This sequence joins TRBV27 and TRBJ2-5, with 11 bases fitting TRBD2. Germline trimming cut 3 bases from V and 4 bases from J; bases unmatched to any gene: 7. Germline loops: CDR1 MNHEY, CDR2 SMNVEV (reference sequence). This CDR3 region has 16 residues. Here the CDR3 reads CASSFGTSGARETQYF. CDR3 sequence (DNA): TGTGCCAGCAGTTTCGGGACTAGCGGCGCCCGAGAGACCCAGTACTTC.

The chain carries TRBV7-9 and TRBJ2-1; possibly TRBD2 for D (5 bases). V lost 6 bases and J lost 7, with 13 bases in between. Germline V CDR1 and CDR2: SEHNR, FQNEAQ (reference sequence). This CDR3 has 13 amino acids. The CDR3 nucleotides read TGTGCCAGCAGGGACTCTAGGTGGAATGAGCAGTTCTTC. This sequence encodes CASRDSRWNEQFF.

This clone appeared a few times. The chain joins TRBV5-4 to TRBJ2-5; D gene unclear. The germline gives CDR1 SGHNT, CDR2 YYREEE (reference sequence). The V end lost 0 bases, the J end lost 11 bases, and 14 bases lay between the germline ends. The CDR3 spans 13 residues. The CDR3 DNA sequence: TGTGCCAGCAGCTTGGATGTTCTCCCGACTCAGTACTTC. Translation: CASSLDVLPTQYF.

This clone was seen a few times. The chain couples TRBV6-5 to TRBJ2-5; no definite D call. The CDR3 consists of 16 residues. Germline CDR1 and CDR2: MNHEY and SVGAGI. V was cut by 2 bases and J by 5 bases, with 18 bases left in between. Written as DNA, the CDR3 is TGTGCCAGCAGTTACGCCCGCCGGCAGGTCGGCGAGACCCAGTACTTC. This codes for CASSYARRQVGETQYF.

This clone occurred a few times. CDR3 in amino acids: CASSPRRSPGGEGIQYF. The DNA of the CDR3 is TGTGCCAGCTCACCCCGACGTTCACCGGGGGGCGAGGGCATTCAGTACTTC. The chain is built from TRBV18 and TRBJ2-4, with a tentative D call TRBD2 (7 bases). V dropped 3 bases and J dropped 9 bases, with 24 bases sitting between them. The CDR3 is 17 amino acids. Germline CDR1 KGHSH, CDR2 LQKENI.

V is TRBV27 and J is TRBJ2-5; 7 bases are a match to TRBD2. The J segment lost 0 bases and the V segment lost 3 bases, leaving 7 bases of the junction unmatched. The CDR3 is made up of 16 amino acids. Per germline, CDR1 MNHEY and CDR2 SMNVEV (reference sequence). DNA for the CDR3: TGTGCCAGCAGTTTCGGCGGGGGTCCGTACCAAGAGACCCAGTACTTC. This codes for CASSFGGGPYQETQYF.

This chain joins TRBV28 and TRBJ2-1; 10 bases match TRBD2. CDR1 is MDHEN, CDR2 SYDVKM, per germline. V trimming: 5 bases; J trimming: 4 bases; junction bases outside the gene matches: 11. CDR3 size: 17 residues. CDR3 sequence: CASSPLTAGGLYNEQFF. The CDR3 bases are TGTGCCAGCAGTCCGCTAACAGCGGGGGGGCTATACAATGAGCAGTTCTTC. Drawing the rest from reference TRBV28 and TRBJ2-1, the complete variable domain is DVKVTQSSRYLVKRTGEKVFLECVQDMDHENMFWYRQDPGLGLRLIYFSYDVKMKEKGDIPEGYSVSREKKERFSLILESASTNQTSMYLCASSPLTAGGLYNEQFFGPGTRLTVL.

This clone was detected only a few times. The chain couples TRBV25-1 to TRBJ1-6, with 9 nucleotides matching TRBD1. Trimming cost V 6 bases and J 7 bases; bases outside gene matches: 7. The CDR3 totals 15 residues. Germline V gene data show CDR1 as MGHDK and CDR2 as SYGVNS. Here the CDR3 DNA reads TGTGCCAGCAGCCTCGGACAGGGGATAAATTCACCCCTCCACTTT. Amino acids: CASSLGQGINSPLHF. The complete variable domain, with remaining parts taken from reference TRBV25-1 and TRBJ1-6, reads EADIYQTPRYLVIGTGKKITLECSQTMGHDKMYWYQQDPGMELHLIHYSYGVNSTEKGDLSSESTVSRIRTEHFPLTLESARPSHTSQYLCASSLGQGINSPLHFGNGTRLTVT.

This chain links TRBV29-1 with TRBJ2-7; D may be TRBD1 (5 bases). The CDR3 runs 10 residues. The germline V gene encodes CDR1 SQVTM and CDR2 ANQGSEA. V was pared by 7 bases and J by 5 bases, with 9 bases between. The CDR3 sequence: CSEVGDEQYF. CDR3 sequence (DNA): TGCAGCGAAGTAGGGGACGAGCAGTACTTC.

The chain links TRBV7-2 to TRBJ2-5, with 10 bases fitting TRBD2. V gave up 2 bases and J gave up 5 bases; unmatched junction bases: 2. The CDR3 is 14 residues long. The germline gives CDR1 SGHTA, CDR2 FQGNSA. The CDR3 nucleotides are TGTGCCAGCAGCTTAACTAGCGGGGACGAGACCCAGTACTTC. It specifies CASSLTSGDETQYF.

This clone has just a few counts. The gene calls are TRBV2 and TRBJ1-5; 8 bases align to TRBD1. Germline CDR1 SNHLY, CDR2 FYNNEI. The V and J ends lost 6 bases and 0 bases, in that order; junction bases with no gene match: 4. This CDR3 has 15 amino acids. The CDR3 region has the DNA TGTGCCAGCAGGTGGACAGGGAGTAGCAATCAGCCCCAGCATTTT. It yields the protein CASRWTGSSNQPQHF. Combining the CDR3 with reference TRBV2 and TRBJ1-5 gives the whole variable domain EPEVTQTPSHQVTQMGQEVILRCVPISNHLYFYWYRQILGQKVEFLVSFYNNEISEKSEIFDDQFSVERPDGSNFTLKIRSTKLEDSAMYFCASRWTGSSNQPQHFGDGTRLSIL.